This T cell receptor beta chain came from a study of TIL therapy for anti-PD-1-resistant metastatic lung cancer (dated by TCRdb to the early 2020s). Turning to the overall study: Tumors were collected before any PD-1/PD-L1 blockade, after which patients were given nivolumab, and patients who progressed were given lymphodepletion, an infusion of expanded TIL and IL-2. A median age of about 59 years (range roughly 35-75) and a median tumor PD-L1 proportion score of approximately 6.1% were recorded among enrolled patients. The cohort was predominantly lung adenocarcinoma, with a handful of EGFR-mutant and two ALK-rearranged tumors, and half of patients were current or former smokers. Across the cohort, whole-exome sequencing showed a median non-synonymous tumor mutation burden of approximately 1.5 mutations per megabase. T cell receptor beta sequencing of tumor and peripheral blood served to follow clonotypes across the tumor, the expanded TIL product, and serial blood samples. What the work shows at the level of the full study, not this receptor alone: The baseline peripheral repertoire was partially replaced by infused TIL clonotypes, which then decayed over months, and no apparent association between persistence and response was found. The study protocol defined all tumor marker inferences as exploratory. Because the cohort was highly selected, with more treatment-naive, never-smoker and oncogene-addicted patients than is typical, generalizability is limited.

The label giving this sample's time point can be read as: pre-treatment sample, taken before nivolumab and TIL therapy. Adults with stage 4 NSCLC were enrolled from late 2017 to early 2020 in a dual-center phase I trial. Samples came from a single-arm, open-label phase I trial of tumor-infiltrating lymphocyte therapy with nivolumab in advanced non-small cell lung cancer. Blood mononuclear cells from EDTA tubes were separated on a Ficoll gradient and snap-frozen as pellets, and DNA was extracted from the cells using a Qiagen mini-prep kit. As encoded in the germline V gene (reference sequence), CDR1 is GTSNPN while CDR2 is SVGIG. Reading from cysteine to phenylalanine, the CDR3 counts 16 amino acids. CDR3 DNA is the only sequence kept; it has 48 bases, read in frame from the first base. Regarding this clone: The antigen it recognizes is unknown. Mismatch with germline at one junction end may stem from a read error.

The immunoSEQ v3 hsTCRB kit was used to amplify TCR beta CDR3 regions from genomic DNA through bias-controlled multiplex PCR. An Illumina NextSeq 500 was used to sequence the TCR libraries, reaching around 1.8 million read pairs at survey level or about 4.5-6 million at deep level. Regarding the original processing steps: The immunoSEQ Analyzer software assigned V, D and J genes, filtered out non-productive sequences, and reported clonality. To compare repertoires between infused TIL and blood, productive Simpson clonality was used along with the Morisita overlap index of productive TRB rearrangements. Absolute clonotype counts in blood were estimated as lymphocyte count times CD3+ fraction times the clone's productive frequency. The immuneACCESS repertoire file appears here via TCRdb, limited to in-frame rearrangements. These files lack a portion of the clones; in checked studies, under half of the deficit traces to unresolved V genes, and the cause of the others is not known. V and J calls plus clone size are reproduced from that table; the DNA served to infer D and trimming. The sample table holds roughly 57,000 clones, of which approximately 80% were seen once. The ten most abundant clones make up roughly 3% of the sample.

The V gene is TRBV30 and the J gene is TRBJ2-7, and TRBD1 may be the D gene, going by 6 matching bases. The material was blood, obtained at baseline. The sequence was obtained from a person aged 25-85 years with non-small cell lung cancer. The CDR3 region: CAWSVLSTINEQGQEF. The sequenced DNA is TGTGCCTGGAGTGTACTTTCTACAATCAACGAACAGGGTCAGGAATTC. The CDR3, completed at both ends by the reference TRBV30 and TRBJ2-7 genes, gives the full variable domain SQTIHQWPATLVQPVGSPLSLECTVEGTSNPNLYWYRQAAGRGLQLLFYSVGIGQISSEVPQNLSASRPQDRQFILSSKKLLLSDSGFYLCAWSVLSTINEQGQEFGPGTRLTVT.